This note documents a single T cell receptor beta chain sequence. Its antigen is undetermined. This sample is part of a study of T cells in localized non-small cell lung cancer. Germline assignment: CDR1 SGHTA and CDR2 FQGNSA. This CDR3 is 13 amino acids long. V gave up 5 bases and J gave up 11 bases, with 18 bases separating them. Repertoires were generated with immunoSEQ multiplex PCR, while TCRdb's copy carries only in-frame clones and drops some. The sample contains tens of thousands of clones, about 90% of which appear only once. Broader study findings: Among the tissues sampled, uninvolved adjacent lung had the highest T cell clonality, above tumor.

This chain links TRBV7-2 with TRBJ1-1; D is perhaps TRBD1 (6 bases). Specimen: peripheral blood, collected before any cancer treatment. This sequence originates from a male donor older than 55 with stage I squamous cell lung carcinoma. The CDR3 sequence is CASSPRQAEDAFF. The CDR3 DNA follows: TGTGCCAGCAGCCCCCGACAGGCAGAGGATGCTTTCTTT.